This section outlines one T cell receptor beta chain sequence together with its context. TCRdb reanalysed the RACE reads using MiXCR and keeps one entry per CDR3 protein. The table lists some 91,000 distinct CDR3 sequences, around 12% of them singletons. Time point of the sample: patch test 1, 2 weeks after DPC sensitization. The treatment denotes: therapeutic diphenylcyclopropenone sensitization with weekly scalp DPC. Blood collection happened ahead of applying each patch test. The study enrolled 18 to 70-year-old alopecia patients suitable for DPC. Total RNA was isolated from unfractionated whole blood. This record comes from a study of human T cells and chemical hapten exposure. Overall study: Chiefly female patients presented with alopecia areata, totalis or universalis.

This CDR3 is 11 amino acids long. Trimming stripped 0 bases from V and 10 bases from J, with 7 bases between. Per germline, CDR1 DFQATT and CDR2 SNEGSKA (reference sequence). Specimen: whole blood, collected in connection with sensitization to the hapten diphenylcyclopropenone (DPC). The chain couples TRBV20-1 to TRBJ2-1; the D is unclear. This TCR came from a woman in her thirties or forties with alopecia areata. Some clones in this sample may be carry-over from other donors' samples. The CDR3 is CSARDFPEQFF. The CDR3 DNA follows: TGCAGTGCTAGAGATTTTCCAGAGCAGTTCTTC.